This T cell receptor beta chain was captured by sequencing in a study of blood T cell repertoires in COVID-19. Original data processing: Reference gene primer amplification gave nucleated cell count estimates. Some clones are missing from TCRdb's copy, which holds only in-frame ones; the method was immunoSEQ multiplex PCR. From that table come the V and J calls and clone size; the DNA was used to work out D and trimming. The profile shows about 150,000 clones, about 86% of them singletons. Germline V gene lookup returns CDR1 ENHRY and CDR2 SYGVKD. The CDR3 contains 16 residues. The V end lost 1 base, the J end lost 4 bases, and 14 bases lay between the germline ends.

This TCR came from a woman in her 50s with active or convalescent COVID-19. This chain uses TRBV10-3 with TRBJ1-5, with a possible D match to TRBD1 (5 bases). The sample was peripheral blood. CDR3 region: CAISEYSAGPNQPQHF. CDR3 in DNA: TGTGCCATCAGTGAGTATTCTGCAGGGCCAAATCAGCCCCAGCATTTT.